This T cell receptor beta chain is from a study of OX40 agonist ivuxolimab in advanced cancers. This CDR3 spans 14 amino acids. Trimming left V 7 bases short and J 3 bases short, with 15 bases between. The germline gives CDR1 MNHEY, CDR2 SMNVEV (reference sequence). Assay used: immunoSEQ multiplex PCR; TCRdb lists only in-frame clones, some missing. The table has about 19,000 clones, 60% to 85% seen once. Peripheral blood came from all dose cohorts at three timepoints. The rearrangement uses TRBV27 and TRBJ1-1, with D perhaps matching TRBD1 (5 bases). The clonotype was recovered from an adult with an advanced solid tumor such as melanoma, head and neck, liver or kidney cancer. This specimen was CD4+ or CD8+ T cells sorted from blood, taken in a trial of the OX40 agonist ivuxolimab. As DNA, the CDR3 is TGTGCCAGCATGGGTTTTGGGGGTCACACTGAAGCTTTCTTT. Translation: CASMGFGGHTEAFF.